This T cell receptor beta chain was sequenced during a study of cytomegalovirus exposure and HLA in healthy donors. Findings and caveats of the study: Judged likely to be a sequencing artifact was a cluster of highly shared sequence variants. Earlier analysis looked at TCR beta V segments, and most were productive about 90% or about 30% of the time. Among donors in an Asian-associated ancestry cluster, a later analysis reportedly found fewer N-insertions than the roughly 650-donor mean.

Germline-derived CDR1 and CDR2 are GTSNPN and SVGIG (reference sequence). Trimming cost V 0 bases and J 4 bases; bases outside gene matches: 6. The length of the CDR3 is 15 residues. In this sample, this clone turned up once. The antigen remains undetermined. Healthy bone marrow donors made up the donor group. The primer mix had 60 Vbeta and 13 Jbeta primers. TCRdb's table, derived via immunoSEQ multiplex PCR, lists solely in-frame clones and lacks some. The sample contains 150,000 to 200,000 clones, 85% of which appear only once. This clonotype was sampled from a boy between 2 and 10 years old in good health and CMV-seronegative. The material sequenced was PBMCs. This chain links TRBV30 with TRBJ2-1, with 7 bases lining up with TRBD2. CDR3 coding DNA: TGTGCCTGGAGTGTTAGGAGCGGGGTTTACAATGAGCAGTTCTTC. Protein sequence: CAWSVRSGVYNEQFF.